The 32 T cell receptor beta chains below come from one sample, sequenced in a study of beta chain features in type 1 diabetes. The study reverse transcribed the entire isolated RNA, so it sequenced expressed TCRB transcripts. Only in-frame clones appear in the TCRdb table, and some are missing; sequencing was by immunoSEQ multiplex PCR. The table records 300,000 or so clones, about a tenth of them present only once. Notes on the study in general: Across all four CD4+ subsets, people with type 1 diabetes showed modestly shorter TCRB CDR3s.

What these receptors recognize is not known. The sample taken for sequencing was central memory CD4+ T cells from blood. These receptors were taken from a man aged 30-40 years with type 1 diabetes.

The rearrangement joins TRBV7-2 to TRBJ2-7; D remains ambiguous. Germline CDR1 and CDR2: SGHTA and FQGNSA. V shed 5 bases and J shed 4 bases, with 12 bases lying between them. The CDR3 length is 13 residues. CDR3 in amino acids: CASSLADGYEQYF. DNA for the CDR3: TGTGCCAGCAGCCTCGCGGACGGATACGAGCAGTACTTC.

The V call is TRBV6-1, the J call TRBJ1-1; a possible D gene is TRBD1 (5 bases). The CDR3 spans 11 residues. V dropped 8 bases and J dropped 5 bases, with 9 bases sitting between them. Germline V lookup: CDR1 MNHNS, CDR2 SASEGT. The CDR3 loop reads CASRGETEAFF. CDR3 DNA sequence: TGTGCCAGCCGGGGGGAGACTGAAGCTTTCTTT.

This clone has only a few counts. The rearrangement links TRBV30 to TRBJ1-1, with D unresolved. Germline V lookup: CDR1 GTSNPN, CDR2 SVGIG (reference sequence). Trimming took 8 bases from V and 1 from J, leaving 20 bases between them. This CDR3 contains 15 residues. The CDR3 region has the DNA TGTGCCCGCACAAACCTCCCGATTCGGAACACTGAAGCTTTCTTT. This codes for CARTNLPIRNTEAFF.

There are a few counts of this clone. The sample has other DNA sequences that encode this CDR3 too. The chain joins TRBV29-1 to TRBJ2-3; D call uncertain. Trimming shortened V by 4 bases and J by 5 bases, and 4 bases separated the two germline ends. CDR1 SQVTM and CDR2 ANQGSEA come from the germline V gene. The CDR3 is 10 amino acids. CDR3 sequence: CSVGGDTQYF. CDR3 nucleotides: TGCAGCGTTGGAGGAGATACGCAGTATTTT.

This clone was observed a few times. At the DNA level, this CDR3 is encoded by other sequences in the same sample as well. The J gene is TRBJ1-1, the V gene TRBV7-2; D not resolved. The CDR3 is 12 residues long. Trimming pared 2 bases from V and 1 base from J, leaving 2 bases between. From germline, CDR1 is SGHTA and CDR2 FQGNSA. DNA of the CDR3: TGTGCCAGCAGCTTACAGAACACTGAAGCTTTCTTT. Translated, it gives CASSLQNTEAFF.

This clone came up a few times. V usage is TRBV7-2 and J usage is TRBJ1-5; D unresolved. Trimming removed 1 base at V and 6 bases at J, with 7 bases between. Germline V CDR1 and CDR2: SGHTA, FQGNSA. The CDR3 length is 13 residues. CDR3 DNA: TGTGCCAGCAGCTTAGACCGGGGTCAGCCCCAGCATTTT. Its translation: CASSLDRGQPQHF.

This clone was detected a few times. The rearrangement links TRBV5-5 to TRBJ1-4; TRBD1 matches 9 bases. The V and J ends lost 2 bases and 7 bases, in that order; junction bases with no gene match: 6. Germline V gene data show CDR1 as SGHKS and CDR2 as YYEKEE (reference sequence). This CDR3 comprises 15 residues. Here the CDR3 DNA reads TGTGCCAGCAGCTTACAGGGGGCTTTCGGTGAAAAACTGTTTTTT. This sequence encodes CASSLQGAFGEKLFF. The full variable domain, with the rest looked up from reference TRBV5-5 and TRBJ1-4, is DAGVTQSPTHLIKTRGQQVTLRCSPISGHKSVSWYQQVLGQGPQFIFQYYEKEERGRGNFPDRFSARQFPNYSSELNVNALLLGDSALYLCASSLQGAFGEKLFFGSGTQLSVL.

The chain has TRBV7-7 and TRBJ2-3, with D tentatively TRBD2 (5 bases). The germline V and J ends were trimmed by 6 bases and 1 base, with 11 bases remaining between them. The germline gives CDR1 SSHAT, CDR2 FNYEAQ (reference sequence). The CDR3 runs 14 residues. CDR3 nucleotides: TGTGCCAGCAGTCCTGGACTGGGCACAGATACGCAGTATTTT. Its protein is CASSPGLGTDTQYF. The complete variable domain, with remaining parts taken from reference TRBV7-7 and TRBJ2-3, reads GAGVSQSPRYKVTKRGQDVTLRCDPISSHATLYWYQQALGQGPEFLTYFNYEAQPDKSGLPSDRFSAERPEGSISTLTIQRTEQRDSAMYRCASSPGLGTDTQYFGPGTRLTVL.

This clone turned up a few times. In the same sample, other DNA sequences code for this CDR3. The chain links TRBV9 to TRBJ2-5; D possibly corresponds to TRBD1 (6 bases). Germline CDR1 and CDR2: SGDLS and YYNGEE. Trimming cost V 0 bases and J 4 bases, with 10 bases left between them. CDR3 length: 14 residues. The CDR3 region is CASSVGGGGETQYF. DNA of the CDR3: TGTGCCAGCAGCGTAGGAGGGGGTGGAGAGACCCAGTACTTC.

This sequence joins TRBV2 and TRBJ1-1, with D unclear. The CDR3 extends over 10 amino acids. The germline V gene encodes CDR1 SNHLY and CDR2 FYNNEI. The V gene lost 6 bases and the J gene lost 5 bases, with 4 bases spanning the gap. CDR3 sequence (DNA): TGTGCCAGCAGAAGGACTGAAGCTTTCTTT. This codes for CASRRTEAFF.

This clone has ten or more counts. This chain uses TRBV29-1 with TRBJ1-3; no clear D gene. Looked up from germline, CDR1 is SQVTM and CDR2 is ANQGSEA. V shed 7 bases and J shed 3 bases, with 7 bases lying between them. The CDR3 has 11 amino acids. DNA for the CDR3: TGCAGCGCTGAGGGTGGAAACACCATATATTTT. Amino acids: CSAEGGNTIYF.

The chain links TRBV7-2 to TRBJ2-5; TRBD1 matches 8 bases. V shed 5 bases, J shed 5 bases, and the junction held 7 bases outside the gene matches. The CDR3 has 14 amino acids. Germline V CDR1 and CDR2: SGHTA, FQGNSA. In DNA, the CDR3 is TGTGCCAGCAGCATTGGACAGGGAAGGGAGACCCAGTACTTC. Translated: CASSIGQGRETQYF.

This clone was found a few times. The chain has TRBV19 and TRBJ2-5, with D possibly being TRBD2 (6 bases). CDR1 and CDR2 (germline): LNHDA, SQIVND (reference sequence). Trimming cost V 6 bases and J 8 bases, with 22 bases left between them. The CDR3 contains 15 residues. The chain's CDR3 is CASRRGVGDQGTQYF. Written as DNA, the CDR3 is TGTGCCAGTAGGCGGGGAGTTGGCGACCAAGGAACCCAGTACTTC.

This clone was seen a few times. The chain has TRBV6-5 and TRBJ1-5; D call uncertain. The CDR3 loop spans 15 amino acids. Deletions cut 5 bases from V and 4 bases from J, with 15 bases between. Germline V gene data show CDR1 as MNHEY and CDR2 as SVGAGI. The CDR3 reads CASSRPRARNQPQHF. The CDR3 DNA reads as TGTGCCAGCAGTCGGCCTCGGGCCCGAAATCAGCCCCAGCATTTT.

This clone has more than one count but fewer than ten. The J gene is TRBJ2-5, the V gene TRBV7-2; unclear D gene. The germline gives CDR1 SGHTA, CDR2 FQGNSA. The CDR3 spans 13 residues. Trimming stripped 1 base from V and 5 bases from J, with 8 bases between. The CDR3 DNA reads as TGTGCCAGCAGCTTAGGCGTCTTTGAGACCCAGTACTTC. Amino acid sequence: CASSLGVFETQYF.

This clone was seen more than once but under ten times. The genes are TRBV19 and TRBJ2-7, with 8 positions matching TRBD2. J gave up 2 bases and V 6 bases, and 9 bases lay outside the gene matches. The CDR3 extends over 15 amino acids. The germline gives CDR1 LNHDA, CDR2 SQIVND (reference sequence). CDR3 sequence: CASSQPSGFTYEQYF. CDR3 bases: TGTGCCAGTAGCCAGCCTAGCGGGTTTACCTACGAGCAGTACTTC.

V gene TRBV6-5 combines with J gene TRBJ2-7; possibly TRBD1 or TRBD2 for D (5 bases each). The CDR3 spans 13 residues. Germline values: CDR1 MNHEY, CDR2 SVGAGI. V gave up 0 bases and J gave up 9 bases, with 12 bases separating them. The CDR3: CASSYSGARGQYF. DNA for the CDR3: TGTGCCAGCAGTTACTCTGGGGCCCGGGGGCAGTACTTC.

The chain links TRBV27 to TRBJ1-4; D is ambiguous. Looked up from germline, CDR1 is MNHEY and CDR2 is SMNVEV (reference sequence). The ends were cut back, 8 bases at V and 4 bases at J, with 5 bases in the middle. The CDR3 is made up of 11 amino acids. The DNA for the CDR3 is TGTGCCAGCGGATATAATGAAAAACTGTTTTTT. Amino acid sequence: CASGYNEKLFF.

This clone was observed a handful of times. The chain carries TRBV30 and TRBJ2-7; 8 bases line up with TRBD2. Germline loops: CDR1 GTSNPN, CDR2 SVGIG (reference sequence). This CDR3 comprises 13 residues. The junction had 3 bases not matched to a gene; V was cut back by 0 bases and J by 5 bases. CDR3 sequence (DNA): TGTGCCTGGAGTGTAGGGGGACTAGACGAGCAGTACTTC. Protein: CAWSVGGLDEQYF.

Points on this clone: This may arise from a read error, as a much more abundant clone is one base away. The chain uses TRBV9 and TRBJ2-7; 9 positions agree with TRBD1. The DNA end lines up better with TRBJ2-5; the J call may be wrong. The CDR3 has 14 residues. Looked up from germline, CDR1 is SGDLS and CDR2 is YYNGEE. This chain's CDR3 is CASSPGTGWETQYF. In DNA form, the CDR3 reads TGTGCCAGCAGCCCGGGGACAGGGTGGGAGACCCAGTACTTC.

This clone was observed at least ten times. The chain recombines TRBV7-2 with TRBJ2-1; 13 nucleotides align to TRBD2. Germline V gene data show CDR1 as SGHTA and CDR2 as FQGNSA. V trimming: 5 bases; J trimming: 10 bases; junction bases outside the gene matches: 11. The CDR3 loop spans 16 amino acids. CDR3 sequence (DNA): TGTGCCAGCAGCCAAACACTAGCGGGGGGGGCGGCCGAGCAGTTCTTC. Its protein is CASSQTLAGGAAEQFF.

The table lists this clone with many counts. V usage is TRBV7-2 and J usage is TRBJ1-3; weak D call: TRBD1 (6 bases). The CDR3 is made up of 15 amino acids. V lost 6 bases to trimming and J lost 0 bases, with 12 bases between them. CDR1 SGHTA and CDR2 FQGNSA come from the germline V gene. The CDR3 sequence is CASSKDRSSGNTIYF. The CDR3 region has the DNA TGTGCCAGCAGTAAAGACAGGAGCTCTGGAAACACCATATATTTT. Using reference TRBV7-2 and TRBJ1-3 for the parts outside the CDR3, the full variable domain is GAGVSQSPSNKVTEKGKDVELRCDPISGHTALYWYRQSLGQGLEFLIYFQGNSAPDKSGLPSDRFSAERTGGSVSTLTIQRTQQEDSAVYLCASSKDRSSGNTIYFGEGSWLTVV.

The V gene is TRBV4-3, the J gene TRBJ1-2, with a tentative D call TRBD1 (5 bases). The V end was cut by 0 bases, the J end by 6 bases, with 14 bases between. This CDR3 has 15 amino acids. Germline CDR1 and CDR2: LGHNA and YSLEER. This CDR3 is CASSQDLGHPNGYTF. The CDR3 bases are TGCGCCAGCAGCCAAGATTTAGGACACCCCAATGGCTACACCTTC.

This clone was seen only a few times. This chain uses TRBV7-9 with TRBJ1-1, with unresolved D. Looked up from germline, CDR1 is SEHNR and CDR2 is FQNEAQ (reference sequence). V was cut by 3 bases and J by 3 bases, with 8 bases left in between. CDR3 size: 13 residues. The CDR3 loop reads CASSLGSDTEAFF. CDR3 DNA: TGTGCCAGCAGCTTGGGCTCGGACACTGAAGCTTTCTTT.

This clone was seen a few times. A junction end diverges from the germline sequence, so it may reflect a read error. This rearrangement joins TRBV29-1 to TRBJ1-2; possibly TRBD1 for D (5 bases). In germline, CDR1 is SQVTM, CDR2 ANQGSEA. The CDR3 spans 13 residues. The CDR3 spells CSVRQGPKYGYTF. CDR3 sequence (DNA): TGCAGCGTTCGCCAGGGCCCTAAATATGGCTACACCTTC.

There are a few counts of this clone. The chain carries TRBV5-8 and TRBJ2-1, with D tentatively TRBD2 (5 bases). Per germline, CDR1 SGHTS and CDR2 YDEGEE. V lost 0 bases and J lost 5, with 12 bases in between. The CDR3 spans 15 residues. CDR3 region: CASSLVQPGNNEQFF. CDR3 DNA sequence: TGTGCCAGCAGCTTGGTGCAACCGGGAAACAATGAGCAGTTCTTC.

In its sample, this clone was seen a few times. This chain links TRBV7-9 with TRBJ2-1; maybe TRBD1 (6 bases). Trimming stripped 5 bases from V and 10 bases from J, with 12 bases between. Germline V gene data show CDR1 as SEHNR and CDR2 as FQNEAQ (reference sequence). This CDR3 has 12 amino acids. CDR3 loop: CASSTSDREQFF. CDR3 in DNA: TGTGCCAGCAGCACCTCCGACAGGGAGCAGTTCTTC.

This clone has more than one count but fewer than ten. The V and J genes are TRBV6-1 and TRBJ1-5; 8 nucleotides match TRBD1. Looked up from germline, CDR1 is MNHNS and CDR2 is SASEGT. The CDR3 covers 13 residues. The V segment lost 4 bases and the J segment 9 bases; nucleotides outside the gene matches: 5. The CDR3 region is CASSATGDRPQHF. DNA of the CDR3: TGTGCCAGCAGTGCGACAGGGGATCGGCCCCAGCATTTT.

The chain recombines TRBV30 with TRBJ1-5; possible D gene TRBD1, 5 bases. V was cut by 3 bases and J by 8 bases, with 11 bases left in between. Germline CDR1 reads GTSNPN; CDR2 reads SVGIG (reference sequence). CDR3 length: 12 amino acids. The CDR3, as DNA: TGTGCCTGGAGGGGACCGGGCGAGCCCCAGCATTTT. Translated: CAWRGPGEPQHF. The whole variable domain, filled in from reference TRBV30 and TRBJ1-5, reads SQTIHQWPATLVQPVGSPLSLECTVEGTSNPNLYWYRQAAGRGLQLLFYSVGIGQISSEVPQNLSASRPQDRQFILSSKKLLLSDSGFYLCAWRGPGEPQHFGDGTRLSIL.

In this sample, this clone turned up a few times. This chain links TRBV19 with TRBJ2-6, with D perhaps matching TRBD1 (5 bases). The CDR3 spans 17 residues. Trimming left V 3 bases short and J 0 bases short, with 12 bases between. The germline V gene encodes CDR1 LNHDA and CDR2 SQIVND (reference sequence). CDR3 DNA: TGTGCCAGTAGTATCCAACAGGCCAGCTCTGGGGCCAACGTCCTGACTTTC. Encoded protein: CASSIQQASSGANVLTF.

This clone was picked up a small number of times. The V gene is TRBV14, the J gene TRBJ2-7; no clear D gene. Trimming took 1 base from V and 5 from J, leaving 9 bases between them. This CDR3 region has 13 residues. CDR1 and CDR2 from the germline V gene are SGHDN and FVKESK. CDR3 coding DNA: TGTGCCAGCAGCCAAGTTCACGGACACGAGCAGTACTTC. Translated, it gives CASSQVHGHEQYF. The full variable domain, rest sourced from reference TRBV14 and TRBJ2-7, is EAGVTQFPSHSVIEKGQTVTLRCDPISGHDNLYWYRRVMGKEIKFLLHFVKESKQDESGMPNNRFLAERTGGTYSTLKVQPAELEDSGVYFCASSQVHGHEQYFGPGTRLTVT.

The chain has TRBV5-1 and TRBJ1-4; D unclear. Germline values: CDR1 SGHRS, CDR2 YFSETQ. This CDR3 is 13 amino acids long. V lost 1 base and J lost 8, with 9 bases in between. The DNA for the CDR3 is TGCGCCAGCAGCTTGACAGTCGTGGAAAAACTGTTTTTT. Its protein is CASSLTVVEKLFF.